The sequence of this T cell receptor beta chain was determined in a study of OX40 agonist ivuxolimab in advanced cancers. Between the trimmed V and J ends, which lost 0 bases and 8 bases, there was a span of 14 bases. The CDR3 covers 16 residues. Germline V gene lookup returns CDR1 MNHEY and CDR2 SMNVEV (reference sequence). Produced via immunoSEQ multiplex PCR; TCRdb's table is partial and in-frame only. Among some 59,000 clones listed, approximately 89% were seen once. Sample: CD4+ or CD8+ T cells sorted from blood, taken in a trial of the OX40 agonist ivuxolimab. The chain uses TRBV27 and TRBJ1-6; D remains ambiguous. The sequence came from an adult with an advanced solid tumor such as melanoma, head and neck, liver or kidney cancer. CDR3 in DNA: TGTGCCAGCAGTTTATCCCCGGGTTGGGAGGATTCACCCCTCCACTTT. It translates to CASSLSPGWEDSPLHF.